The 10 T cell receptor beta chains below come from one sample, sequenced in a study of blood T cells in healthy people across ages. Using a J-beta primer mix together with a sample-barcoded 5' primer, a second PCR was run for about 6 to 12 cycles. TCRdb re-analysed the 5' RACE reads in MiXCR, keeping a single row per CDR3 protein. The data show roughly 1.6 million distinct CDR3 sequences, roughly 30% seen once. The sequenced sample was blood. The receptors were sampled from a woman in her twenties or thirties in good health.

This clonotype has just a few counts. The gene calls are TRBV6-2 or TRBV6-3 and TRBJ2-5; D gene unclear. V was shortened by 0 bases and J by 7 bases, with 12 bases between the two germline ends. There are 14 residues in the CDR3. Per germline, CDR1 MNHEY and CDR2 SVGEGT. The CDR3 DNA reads TGTGCCAGCAGTTACTCGGGAAGCCACGGGACCCAGTACTTC. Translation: CASSYSGSHGTQYF.

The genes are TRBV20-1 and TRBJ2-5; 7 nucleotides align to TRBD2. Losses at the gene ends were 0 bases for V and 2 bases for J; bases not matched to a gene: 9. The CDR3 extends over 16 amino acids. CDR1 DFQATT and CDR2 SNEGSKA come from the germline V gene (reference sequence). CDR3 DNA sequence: TGCAGTGCTAGAGATCTGAGCGGGGCCTTTCAAGAGACCCAGTACTTC. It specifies CSARDLSGAFQETQYF.

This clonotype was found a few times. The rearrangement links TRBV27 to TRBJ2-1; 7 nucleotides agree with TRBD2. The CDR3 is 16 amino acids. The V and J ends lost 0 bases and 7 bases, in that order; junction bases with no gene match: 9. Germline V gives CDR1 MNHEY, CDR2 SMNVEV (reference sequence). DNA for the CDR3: TGTGCCAGCAGTTTATCGGGGGGAGGGCCAAGGAATGAGCAGTTCTTC. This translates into CASSLSGGGPRNEQFF.

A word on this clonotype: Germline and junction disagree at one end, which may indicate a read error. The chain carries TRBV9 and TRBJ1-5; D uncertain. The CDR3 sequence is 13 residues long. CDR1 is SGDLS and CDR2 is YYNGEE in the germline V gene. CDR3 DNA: TGTGCCAGCAGCGTAGCCTTGAATCGGCCCCAGCATTTT. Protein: CASSVALNRPQHF.

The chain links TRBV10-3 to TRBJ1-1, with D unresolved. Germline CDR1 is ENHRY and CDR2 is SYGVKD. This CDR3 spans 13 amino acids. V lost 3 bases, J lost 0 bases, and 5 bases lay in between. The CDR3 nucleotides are TGTGCCATCAGTGATTCTGTGAACACTGAAGCTTTCTTT. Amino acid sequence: CAISDSVNTEAFF.

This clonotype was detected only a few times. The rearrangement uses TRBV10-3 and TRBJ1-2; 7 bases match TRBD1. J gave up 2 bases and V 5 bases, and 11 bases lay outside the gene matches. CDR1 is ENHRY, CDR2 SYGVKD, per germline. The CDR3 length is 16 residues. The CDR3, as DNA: TGTGCCATCAGTCACTCCGGGACAGACGGAAACTATGGCTACACCTTC. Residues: CAISHSGTDGNYGYTF.

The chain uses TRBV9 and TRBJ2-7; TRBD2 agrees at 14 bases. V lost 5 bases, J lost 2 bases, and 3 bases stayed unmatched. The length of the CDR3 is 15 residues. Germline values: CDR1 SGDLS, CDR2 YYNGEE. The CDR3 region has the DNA TGTGCCAGCAGTGGGACTAGCGGGGGACCCTACGAGCAGTACTTC. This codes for CASSGTSGGPYEQYF.

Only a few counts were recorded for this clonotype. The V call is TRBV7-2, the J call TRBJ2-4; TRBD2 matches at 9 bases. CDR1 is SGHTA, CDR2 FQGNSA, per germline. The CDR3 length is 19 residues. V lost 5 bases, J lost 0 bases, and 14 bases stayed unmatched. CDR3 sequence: CASSPGAGGARLAKNIQYF. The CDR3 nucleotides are TGTGCCAGCAGCCCAGGGGCGGGAGGGGCAAGGCTAGCCAAAAACATTCAGTACTTC.

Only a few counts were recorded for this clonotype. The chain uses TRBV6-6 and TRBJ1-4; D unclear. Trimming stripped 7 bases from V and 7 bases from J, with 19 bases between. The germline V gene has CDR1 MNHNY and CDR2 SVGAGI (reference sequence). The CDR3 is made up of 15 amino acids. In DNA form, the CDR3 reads TGTGCCAGCACCGAGACACTCCCGGGAGGTGAAAAACTGTTTTTT. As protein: CASTETLPGGEKLFF.

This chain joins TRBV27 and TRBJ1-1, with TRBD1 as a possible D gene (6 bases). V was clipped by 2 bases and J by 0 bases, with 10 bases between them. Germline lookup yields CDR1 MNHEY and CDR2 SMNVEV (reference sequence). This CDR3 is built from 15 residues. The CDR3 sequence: CASSLSGQLNTEAFF. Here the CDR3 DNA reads TGTGCCAGCAGTTTAAGCGGACAGCTGAACACTGAAGCTTTCTTT.